The source of this T cell receptor beta chain is a study of early T cells in non-severe SARS-CoV-2 infection. Study at large: Unsorted whole blood bulk RNA was sequenced, with unpaired chains. Study results and limitations: Comparison of clonotypes with VDJdb favored anti-spike CD8 responses while missing private and CD4 specificities.

This CDR3 comprises 14 residues. CDR1 is SEHNR, CDR2 FQNEAQ, per germline (reference sequence). J lost 4 bases, V lost 5 bases, and 6 bases had no gene match. Researchers tagged individual cDNA molecules with unique molecular identifiers. TCRdb re-derived calls from the 5' RACE reads in MiXCR, one entry per CDR3 protein. Among about 77,000 distinct CDR3 sequences listed, roughly 9.4% were seen once. This clonotype was counted at least ten times. Antigen specificity is unknown. Sequenced sample: whole blood. This receptor was identified in an adult who was a healthcare worker with PCR-confirmed SARS-CoV-2 infection or an uninfected control (not recorded which). The J gene is TRBJ2-3, the V gene TRBV7-9; 7 nucleotides agree with TRBD2. CDR3 protein: CASSRGTMADTQYF. The DNA for the CDR3 is TGTGCCAGCAGCCGCGGGACTATGGCAGATACGCAGTATTTT.